Listed here are 31 T cell receptor beta chains from one sample, sequenced in a study of blood T cell repertoires in COVID-19. Clones were read by immunoSEQ multiplex PCR, and TCRdb kept only the in-frame ones, dropping some. The sample holds 76,000 or so clones, roughly 87% seen once. Sample: peripheral blood. These receptors all stem from a young man with acute or convalescent COVID-19.

The chain couples TRBV28 to TRBJ2-5; a weak D match, TRBD1 (6 bases). CDR1 is MDHEN, CDR2 SYDVKM, per germline. This CDR3 is 14 amino acids long. V lost 11 bases and J lost 0, with 16 bases in between. Written as DNA, the CDR3 is TGTGCCGTCCGGGACATCCGTAACCAAGAGACCCAGTACTTC. It is translated as CAVRDIRNQETQYF.

The rearrangement links TRBV6-5 to TRBJ2-5; 9 positions match TRBD1. Germline CDR1 reads MNHEY; CDR2 reads SVGAGI. The CDR3 has 15 amino acids. V shed 5 bases, J shed 6 bases, and the junction held 10 bases outside the gene matches. The CDR3: CASSPLMDRGKTQYF. The CDR3 DNA is TGTGCCAGCAGTCCTCTCATGGACAGGGGAAAGACCCAGTACTTC.

J is TRBJ1-6 and V is TRBV7-2; 7 bases align to TRBD1. This CDR3 contains 15 residues. Germline loops: CDR1 SGHTA, CDR2 FQGNSA. J was trimmed by 11 bases and V by 5 bases; bases with no gene match: 12. The CDR3 loop is CASSLRQGGRPPLHF. In nucleotides, the CDR3 is TGTGCCAGCAGCCTCCGACAGGGTGGTAGGCCACCCCTCCACTTT. Complete variable domain (other parts from reference TRBV7-2 and TRBJ1-6): GAGVSQSPSNKVTEKGKDVELRCDPISGHTALYWYRQSLGQGLEFLIYFQGNSAPDKSGLPSDRFSAERTGGSVSTLTIQRTQQEDSAVYLCASSLRQGGRPPLHFGNGTRLTVT.

The V and J genes are TRBV5-1 and TRBJ2-7; 10 bases fit TRBD1. This CDR3 is built from 13 residues. CDR1 is SGHRS and CDR2 is YFSETQ in the germline V gene. J lost 6 bases, V lost 4 bases, and 4 bases had no gene match. Written as DNA, the CDR3 is TGCGCCAGCAGCCGACAGGGGGCCGGCGAGCAGTACTTC. Translated: CASSRQGAGEQYF.

The CDR3 DNA follows: TGTGCCAGCAGCCCGGGGACTAGCGGGACCTACGAGCAGTACTTC. Its protein product is CASSPGTSGTYEQYF. This sequence joins TRBV5-4 and TRBJ2-7, with 13 bases aligning to TRBD2. J lost 2 bases, V lost 4 bases, and 3 bases had no gene match. This CDR3 contains 15 residues. CDR1 is SGHNT and CDR2 is YYREEE in the germline V gene (reference sequence). Drawing the rest from reference TRBV5-4 and TRBJ2-7, the complete variable domain is ETGVTQSPTHLIKTRGQQVTLRCSSQSGHNTVSWYQQALGQGPQFIFQYYREEENGRGNFPPRFSGLQFPNYSSELNVNALELDDSALYLCASSPGTSGTYEQYFGPGTRLTVT.

V gene TRBV30 combines with J gene TRBJ1-4; TRBD1 matches at 7 bases. The CDR3 runs 13 residues. CDR1 and CDR2 from the germline V gene are GTSNPN and SVGIG (reference sequence). Unmatched junction bases numbered 7, after V lost 4 bases and J lost 8 bases. This CDR3 reads CAWNDRAGEKLFF. The CDR3 nucleotides read TGTGCCTGGAACGACAGGGCAGGCGAAAAACTGTTTTTT. The full variable domain, its missing parts supplied by reference TRBV30 and TRBJ1-4, is SQTIHQWPATLVQPVGSPLSLECTVEGTSNPNLYWYRQAAGRGLQLLFYSVGIGQISSEVPQNLSASRPQDRQFILSSKKLLLSDSGFYLCAWNDRAGEKLFFGSGTQLSVL.

The J gene is TRBJ1-1, the V gene TRBV30; D is perhaps TRBD1 (5 bases). The germline gives CDR1 GTSNPN, CDR2 SVGIG (reference sequence). With 3 bases removed from V and 1 base from J, the gap between germline ends came to 15 bases. This CDR3 contains 15 residues. Here the CDR3 DNA reads TGTGCCTGGAGCGGCAGGGCGGTCGGGAACACTGAAGCTTTCTTT. Translating gives CAWSGRAVGNTEAFF.

V gene TRBV27 combines with J gene TRBJ2-2; 7 bases match TRBD2. This CDR3 is built from 16 residues. Germline assignment: CDR1 MNHEY and CDR2 SMNVEV (reference sequence). V lost 2 bases, J lost 2 bases, and 5 bases stayed unmatched. DNA for the CDR3: TGTGCCAGCAGTTTAGCGGGGGACCCCAACACCGGGGAGCTGTTTTTT. It specifies CASSLAGDPNTGELFF.

This chain joins TRBV28 and TRBJ2-1, with D perhaps TRBD2 (7 bases). This CDR3 is built from 14 residues. The V end was cut by 5 bases, the J end by 4 bases, with 12 bases between. Germline CDR1 reads MDHEN; CDR2 reads SYDVKM. The CDR3 protein is CASSPRGAYNEQFF. The DNA of the CDR3 is TGTGCCAGCAGTCCCCGGGGGGCATACAATGAGCAGTTCTTC. Together with reference TRBV28 and TRBJ2-1, the CDR3 gives the full variable domain: DVKVTQSSRYLVKRTGEKVFLECVQDMDHENMFWYRQDPGLGLRLIYFSYDVKMKEKGDIPEGYSVSREKKERFSLILESASTNQTSMYLCASSPRGAYNEQFFGPGTRLTVL.

V is TRBV3-1 (or the pseudogene TRBV3-2) and J is TRBJ1-1; 9 positions match TRBD1. Trimming took 2 bases from V and 1 from J; bases not matched to a gene: 5. Looked up from germline, CDR1 is LGHDT and CDR2 is YNNKEL (reference sequence). The CDR3 sequence is 16 residues long. DNA of the CDR3: TGTGCCAGCAGCCAAAGGGACAGGGCGAAGAACACTGAAGCTTTCTTT. It codes for CASSQRDRAKNTEAFF.

A few counts support this clone. This chain joins TRBV5-1 and TRBJ2-6; D unresolved. V was cut by 0 bases and J by 1 base, with 8 bases left in between. Germline V gene sequence: CDR1 SGHRS, CDR2 YFSETQ. There are 16 residues in the CDR3. The chain's CDR3 is CASSLDPVSGANVLTF. The CDR3 coding sequence is TGCGCCAGCAGCTTGGATCCGGTGTCTGGGGCCAACGTCCTGACTTTC.

This chain uses TRBV20-1 with TRBJ1-2; D is perhaps TRBD1 (5 bases). The CDR3 has 11 amino acids. CDR1 is DFQATT and CDR2 is SNEGSKA in the germline V gene (reference sequence). Trimming shortened V by 4 bases and J by 2 bases, and 5 bases separated the two germline ends. The CDR3 DNA reads TGCAGTGCTACAGGGAACTATGGCTACACCTTC. Translating it yields CSATGNYGYTF.

The V and J genes are TRBV6-5 and TRBJ1-2, with a tentative D call TRBD1 (5 bases). Deletions cut 4 bases from V and 4 bases from J, with 13 bases between. Germline V gene sequence: CDR1 MNHEY, CDR2 SVGAGI. The CDR3 spans 14 residues. The chain's CDR3 is CASSLNRIPYGYTF. Here the CDR3 DNA reads TGTGCCAGCAGTTTAAACAGGATCCCCTATGGCTACACCTTC.

J is TRBJ1-4 and V is TRBV7-2; possibly TRBD1 for D (6 bases). V was cut by 5 bases and J by 4 bases, with 17 bases left in between. Per germline, CDR1 SGHTA and CDR2 FQGNSA. The CDR3 is 16 amino acids. The CDR3 bases are TGTGCCAGCAGCACGGACAGTGCCCTTGGTAATGAAAAACTGTTTTTT. Translated, it gives CASSTDSALGNEKLFF.

V gene TRBV10-3 combines with J gene TRBJ2-5, with TRBD2 identical over 12 bases. Trimming removed 6 bases from V and 8 bases from J; junction bases left unmatched: 13. This CDR3 spans 16 amino acids. CDR1 is ENHRY and CDR2 is SYGVKD in the germline V gene. This CDR3 is CAISSDQTSGGGTQYF. Here the CDR3 DNA reads TGTGCCATCAGCTCAGACCAGACTAGCGGGGGAGGAACCCAGTACTTC.

This clone showed up just once. The genes are TRBV15 and TRBJ1-5, with D hard to call. Germline-derived CDR1 and CDR2 are LNHNV and YYDKDF (reference sequence). This CDR3 contains 12 residues. Trimming stripped 2 bases from V and 4 bases from J, with 3 bases between. This CDR3 reads CATSRPNQPQHF. The CDR3 region has the DNA TGTGCCACCAGCAGACCAAATCAGCCCCAGCATTTT.

The chain carries TRBV19 and TRBJ1-5; D remains ambiguous. Trimming took 3 bases from V and 5 from J, leaving 11 bases between them. The CDR3 totals 14 residues. Germline lookup yields CDR1 LNHDA and CDR2 SQIVND (reference sequence). CDR3 sequence reads: CASSMKGGDQPQHF. The CDR3 bases are TGTGCCAGTAGTATGAAGGGCGGGGATCAGCCCCAGCATTTT.

In this sample, this clone turned up once. The gene calls are TRBV6-5 and TRBJ2-4, with D perhaps TRBD1 (5 bases). Trimming removed 5 bases at V and 2 bases at J, with 13 bases between. Germline lookup yields CDR1 MNHEY and CDR2 SVGAGI. The CDR3 has 15 amino acids. CDR3 loop: CASSRTRQSKNIQYF. CDR3 bases: TGTGCCAGCAGTCGAACCCGACAGTCCAAAAACATTCAGTACTTC.

The chain employs TRBV7-2 and TRBJ2-5; tentative D call: TRBD1 (5 bases). V lost 2 bases and J 5 bases, leaving 15 bases between the germline ends. Germline values: CDR1 SGHTA, CDR2 FQGNSA. The CDR3 length is 15 residues. CDR3 DNA sequence: TGTGCCAGCAGCTTAAACAGGCCAGGGCAGGAGACCCAGTACTTC. Its protein product is CASSLNRPGQETQYF.

V usage is TRBV21-1 and J usage is TRBJ2-1; TRBD1, the table's D call, lacks a check against the DNA. TRBV21-1 is an annotated pseudogene. There are 19 residues in the CDR3. CDR3 in DNA: TGTGCCAGCAGCAGCGGGACAGGGCTCGGGCCGCACAGGGGGAATGAGCAGTTCTTC. This gives the protein CASSSGTGLGPHRGNEQFF.

The V and J genes are TRBV25-1 and TRBJ2-2; TRBD1 might be the D (6 bases). Trimming left V 2 bases short and J 8 bases short, with 15 bases between. CDR1 is MGHDK, CDR2 SYGVNS, per germline. There are 15 residues in the CDR3. The CDR3 coding sequence is TGTGCCAGCAGTGAAGTGGGGACAAGCAGTGGGGAGCTGTTTTTT. Translating it yields CASSEVGTSSGELFF.

The rearrangement joins TRBV13 to TRBJ1-5; D possibly corresponds to TRBD1 (6 bases). Between the trimmed V and J ends, which lost 1 base and 7 bases, there was a span of 8 bases. The CDR3 length is 13 residues. From germline, CDR1 is PRHDT and CDR2 FYEKMQ (reference sequence). In DNA form, the CDR3 reads TGTGCCAGCAGCTTAGAGGGGGACCAGCCCCAGCATTTT. Amino acid sequence: CASSLEGDQPQHF.

CDR3 coding DNA: TGTGCCAGCAGTTACTCCGGGACAGGGCTCGAGCAGTACTTC. This translates into CASSYSGTGLEQYF. The chain is built from TRBV6-2 or TRBV6-3 and TRBJ2-7; 9 positions agree with TRBD1. J was trimmed by 6 bases and V by 0 bases; bases with no gene match: 3. The CDR3 runs to 14 residues. The germline gives CDR1 MNHEY, CDR2 SVGEGT.

This sequence joins TRBV6-5 and TRBJ1-2, with 7 bases aligning to TRBD1. Germline trimming cut 5 bases from V and 5 bases from J; bases unmatched to any gene: 11. The CDR3 has 15 amino acids. Germline V lookup: CDR1 MNHEY, CDR2 SVGAGI. CDR3 in DNA: TGTGCCAGCAGTAACCGGGACAGCCGGCCTTATGGCTACACCTTC. It codes for CASSNRDSRPYGYTF.

The chain uses TRBV19 and TRBJ1-5; a possible D gene is TRBD1 (6 bases). V lost 6 bases, J lost 0 bases, and 12 bases lay in between. The length of the CDR3 is 15 residues. The germline V gene encodes CDR1 LNHDA and CDR2 SQIVND (reference sequence). Here the CDR3 reads CASSKGTFSNQPQHF. The CDR3 bases are TGTGCCAGTAGCAAGGGGACATTTAGCAATCAGCCCCAGCATTTT.

This chain connects TRBV25-1 to TRBJ1-2; the D gene is possibly TRBD1 (6 bases). Germline-derived CDR1 and CDR2 are MGHDK and SYGVNS. V lost 6 bases and J lost 8, with 10 bases in between. The CDR3 is made up of 11 amino acids. For the CDR3, the DNA is TGTGCCAGCAGCCGGGACAACGGCTACACCTTC. It codes for CASSRDNGYTF.

This clone was counted only a few times. This CDR3 reads CASSLVGRGLADNEQFF. DNA for the CDR3: TGTGCCAGCAGCTTGGTAGGGCGCGGACTAGCTGACAATGAGCAGTTCTTC. The gene calls are TRBV5-5 and TRBJ2-1, with 8 bases lining up with TRBD2. Looked up from germline, CDR1 is SGHKS and CDR2 is YYEKEE (reference sequence). The V gene end was trimmed by 0 bases and the J gene end by 5 bases; junction bases not matched to a gene: 10. The length of the CDR3 is 17 residues.

The V call is TRBV6-6, the J call TRBJ1-3; D remains unclear. This CDR3 has 16 amino acids. Per germline, CDR1 MNHNY and CDR2 SVGAGI (reference sequence). V lost 6 bases to trimming and J lost 6 bases, with 21 bases between them. DNA for the CDR3: TGTGCCAGCAGACCTCCATCGGGAGGACTTCTAAACACCATATATTTT. Translation: CASRPPSGGLLNTIYF.

The chain joins TRBV28 to TRBJ2-7, with 11 bases lining up with TRBD2. V dropped 8 bases and J dropped 9; count of bases not matched to a gene: 9. Germline CDR1 reads MDHEN; CDR2 reads SYDVKM. The CDR3 runs 13 residues. CDR3 loop: CASRSPGLAVQYF. CDR3 nucleotides: TGTGCCAGCCGGTCTCCGGGACTAGCGGTGCAGTACTTC. The full variable domain, rest sourced from reference TRBV28 and TRBJ2-7, is DVKVTQSSRYLVKRTGEKVFLECVQDMDHENMFWYRQDPGLGLRLIYFSYDVKMKEKGDIPEGYSVSREKKERFSLILESASTNQTSMYLCASRSPGLAVQYFGPGTRLTVT.

This clone has a count of ten or more. This chain joins TRBV7-6 and TRBJ2-7; TRBD1 aligns across 9 bases. Germline V gives CDR1 SGHVS, CDR2 FNYEAQ. The CDR3 has 16 residues. V gave up 5 bases and J gave up 5 bases; unmatched junction bases: 13. The CDR3 loop is CASSLTGTGSLDEQYF. The CDR3 nucleotides read TGTGCCAGCAGCCTCACCGGGACAGGGTCACTTGACGAGCAGTACTTC. Based on the CDR3 plus reference TRBV7-6 and TRBJ2-7, the full variable domain is GAGVSQSPRYKVTKRGQDVALRCDPISGHVSLYWYRQALGQGPEFLTYFNYEAQQDKSGLPNDRFSAERPEGSISTLTIQRTEQRDSAMYRCASSLTGTGSLDEQYFGPGTRLTVT.

This chain links TRBV3-1 (or the pseudogene TRBV3-2) with TRBJ2-7; possible D gene TRBD1, 5 bases. Deletions cut 4 bases from V and 6 bases from J, with 16 bases between. Germline-derived CDR1 and CDR2 are LGHDT and YNNKEL (reference sequence). The CDR3 contains 14 residues. The CDR3 sequence is CASSRGSDMSEQYF. In DNA form, the CDR3 reads TGTGCCAGCAGCCGGGGCTCCGACATGTCCGAGCAGTACTTC.